Following are 23 T cell receptor beta chains from one sample sequenced in a study of shared clonotypes between healthy human individuals. Data came from immunoSEQ multiplex PCR; TCRdb stores just in-frame clones and leaves some out. The data hold about 1 million clones, with 70% to 80% observed a single time. Sample: memory CD4+ T cells sorted from blood. Documented subset: CD45RA-negative fraction. The receptors derive from a man aged 18 to 29 in good health.

Only a few counts were recorded for this clone. This chain links TRBV5-6 with TRBJ1-2, with 8 bases lining up with TRBD1. Germline CDR1 is SGHDT and CDR2 is YYEEEE. Trimming removed 3 bases from V and 9 bases from J; junction bases left unmatched: 16. CDR3 length: 16 amino acids. For the CDR3, the DNA is TGTGCCAGCAGCTCGAACCTACAGGGGGTAGCTATGAGCTACACCTTC. Translating it yields CASSSNLQGVAMSYTF. Together with reference TRBV5-6 and TRBJ1-2, the CDR3 gives the full variable domain: DAGVTQSPTHLIKTRGQQVTLRCSPKSGHDTVSWYQQALGQGPQFIFQYYEEEERQRGNFPDRFSGHQFPNYSSELNVNALLLGDSALYLCASSSNLQGVAMSYTFGSGTRLTVV.

V gene TRBV2 combines with J gene TRBJ1-2; 7 bases match TRBD1. Trimming at V came to 7 bases and at J to 4 bases, leaving 15 bases not matched to a gene. The CDR3 is 16 residues long. CDR1 is SNHLY and CDR2 is FYNNEI in the germline V gene. DNA for the CDR3: TGTGCCAGCATCCCCTCCCGACAGACAGGGACCTATGGCTACACCTTC. Its protein product is CASIPSRQTGTYGYTF.

V and J are TRBV5-6 and TRBJ1-6, with D possibly TRBD1 on 6 matching bases. This CDR3 is built from 14 residues. Germline CDR1 and CDR2: SGHDT and YYEEEE. The V end lost 4 bases, the J end lost 8 bases, and 13 bases lay between the germline ends. The CDR3 DNA reads TGTGCCAGCAGCCCCTTCTGGGGGCATTCACCCCTCCACTTT. Translating gives CASSPFWGHSPLHF.

The CDR3 DNA reads TGTGCCAGCAGGGTAACAGGGAACACTGAAGCTTTCTTT. It is translated as CASRVTGNTEAFF. The rearrangement links TRBV11-2 to TRBJ1-1; maybe TRBD1 (5 bases). CDR3 length equals 13 residues. With 6 bases removed from V and 1 base from J, the gap between germline ends came to 9 bases. Germline V gene lookup returns CDR1 SGHAT and CDR2 FQNNGV.

The rearrangement joins TRBV28 to TRBJ1-2; D is perhaps TRBD1 (6 bases). Trimming stripped 5 bases from V and 5 bases from J, with 21 bases between. This CDR3 region has 16 residues. Germline CDR1 and CDR2: MDHEN and SYDVKM. CDR3 nucleotide sequence: TGTGCCAGCAGTCCCCCCGTACAGGGTCAGGGATATGGCTACACCTTC. Translation: CASSPPVQGQGYGYTF.

This clone appeared a few times. The chain recombines TRBV5-4 with TRBJ1-1; D is undetermined. This CDR3 region has 14 residues. Per the germline V gene, CDR1 is SGHNT and CDR2 is YYREEE (reference sequence). Trimming pared 4 bases from V and 5 bases from J, leaving 15 bases between. The CDR3 loop is CASSPPSKATEAFF. The CDR3 DNA reads TGTGCCAGCAGCCCCCCCTCAAAGGCGACTGAAGCTTTCTTT.

CDR3 nucleotide sequence: TGCGCCAGCAGCTTGTTGGACTTTCAAGAGACCCAGTACTTC. Encoded protein: CASSLLDFQETQYF. The genes are TRBV5-1 and TRBJ2-5; a weak D match, TRBD2 (5 bases). The CDR3 is 14 amino acids. V dropped 1 base and J dropped 2 bases, with 9 bases sitting between them. Germline CDR1 SGHRS, CDR2 YFSETQ.

The chain links TRBV28 to TRBJ1-1, with a possible D match to TRBD1 (6 bases). This CDR3 spans 13 amino acids. The germline V gene encodes CDR1 MDHEN and CDR2 SYDVKM. Trimming cost V 5 bases and J 10 bases, with 17 bases left between them. The CDR3 here is CASSPQGPPGAFF. CDR3 DNA sequence: TGTGCCAGCAGTCCACAGGGTCCCCCCGGAGCTTTCTTT.

The chain is built from TRBV5-4 and TRBJ2-7; perhaps TRBD2 as D (5 bases). The CDR3 loop spans 14 amino acids. V was clipped by 2 bases and J by 6 bases, with 15 bases between them. From germline, CDR1 is SGHNT and CDR2 YYREEE (reference sequence). In DNA, the CDR3 is TGTGCCAGCAGCTTAGACCCGGGGAGTTCCGAGCAGTACTTC. It encodes CASSLDPGSSEQYF. Filled out from reference TRBV5-4 and TRBJ2-7, the complete variable domain reads ETGVTQSPTHLIKTRGQQVTLRCSSQSGHNTVSWYQQALGQGPQFIFQYYREEENGRGNFPPRFSGLQFPNYSSELNVNALELDDSALYLCASSLDPGSSEQYFGPGTRLTVT.

There are a few counts of this clone. The chain is built from TRBV28 and TRBJ2-7; possibly TRBD2 for D (6 bases). Germline CDR1 reads MDHEN; CDR2 reads SYDVKM. V was cut by 4 bases and J by 2 bases, with 15 bases left in between. The CDR3 runs 15 residues. The CDR3 region has the DNA TGTGCCAGCAGTTCCGTTGGAGGGAGCCCCTACGAGCAGTACTTC. Protein sequence: CASSSVGGSPYEQYF. The whole variable domain, remainder taken from reference TRBV28 and TRBJ2-7, is DVKVTQSSRYLVKRTGEKVFLECVQDMDHENMFWYRQDPGLGLRLIYFSYDVKMKEKGDIPEGYSVSREKKERFSLILESASTNQTSMYLCASSSVGGSPYEQYFGPGTRLTVT.

The chain is built from TRBV7-9 and TRBJ2-2; D assignment may be TRBD1 or TRBD2 (5 bases each). V lost 10 bases and J 4 bases, leaving 22 bases between the germline ends. The CDR3 is 16 amino acids. CDR1 and CDR2 from the germline V gene are SEHNR and FQNEAQ (reference sequence). The CDR3 DNA reads TGTGCCACCACGAAGCCACAGGACTTCAGCACCGGGGAGCTGTTTTTT. Protein: CATTKPQDFSTGELFF.

The chain carries TRBV7-2 and TRBJ2-7; no firm D call. V was clipped by 5 bases and J by 2 bases, with 10 bases between them. Germline CDR1 reads SGHTA; CDR2 reads FQGNSA. This CDR3 is built from 13 residues. CDR3 protein: CASSPRNTYEQYF. For the CDR3, the DNA is TGTGCCAGCAGCCCCAGGAACACCTACGAGCAGTACTTC.

The chain recombines TRBV30 with TRBJ1-5; D is ambiguous. V lost 0 bases and J lost 6, with 15 bases in between. Germline V gives CDR1 GTSNPN, CDR2 SVGIG (reference sequence). This CDR3 is built from 15 residues. The CDR3, as DNA: TGTGCCTGGAGTGTACGGTTCTTCAGGAGTCAGCCCCAGCATTTT. Its translation: CAWSVRFFRSQPQHF.

This CDR3 is CASSLGLGQGQGTQYF. The CDR3 bases are TGTGCCAGCAGCTTAGGGCTTGGCCAGGGGCAAGGAACCCAGTACTTC. The chain carries TRBV7-2 and TRBJ2-5, with a tentative D call TRBD1 (6 bases). The germline CDR1 and CDR2 sequences are SGHTA and FQGNSA. This CDR3 has 16 residues. Trimming cost V 1 base and J 8 bases, with 20 bases left between them.

This chain links TRBV10-2 with TRBJ2-3; 7 bases match TRBD1. The germline V gene encodes CDR1 WSHSY and CDR2 SAAADI. The CDR3 has 12 amino acids. V lost 7 bases and J lost 3; bases outside the gene matches: 1. CDR3: CASKTGTDTQYF. The CDR3 DNA sequence: TGCGCCAGCAAGACAGGGACAGATACGCAGTATTTT.

Worth noting for this clone: Other DNA sequences in the sample encode the same CDR3. J is TRBJ1-6 and V is TRBV19; no reliable D call. CDR1 and CDR2 from the germline V gene are LNHDA and SQIVND (reference sequence). This CDR3 contains 14 residues. The germline V and J ends were trimmed by 3 bases and 7 bases, with 10 bases remaining between them. The CDR3 sequence is CASSIRTENSPLHF. For the CDR3, the DNA is TGTGCCAGTAGTATTAGAACGGAAAATTCACCCCTCCACTTT.

V gene TRBV19 combines with J gene TRBJ1-3; D not resolved. Trimming left V 7 bases short and J 3 bases short, with 13 bases between. The CDR3 has 14 amino acids. CDR1 LNHDA and CDR2 SQIVND come from the germline V gene (reference sequence). CDR3 residues: CASTPNNFGNTIYF. The CDR3 nucleotides are TGTGCCAGTACCCCGAACAACTTTGGAAACACCATATATTTT.

The chain couples TRBV5-4 to TRBJ1-2; 7 nucleotides line up with TRBD1. The V gene's germline CDR1 is SGHNT and CDR2 YYREEE (reference sequence). This CDR3 contains 13 residues. V lost 1 base, J lost 6 bases, and 3 bases stayed unmatched. CDR3 in DNA: TGTGCCAGCAGCTTGATGGGGACAGATGGCTACACCTTC. Protein sequence: CASSLMGTDGYTF.

This clone was observed many times. The chain carries TRBV2 and TRBJ2-5, with D unclear. Germline loops: CDR1 SNHLY, CDR2 FYNNEI. V was clipped by 4 bases and J by 2 bases, with 5 bases between them. CDR3 size: 12 residues. CDR3 nucleotide sequence: TGTGCCAGCAGTGCACGGCAAGAGACCCAGTACTTC. It codes for CASSARQETQYF. Using reference TRBV2 and TRBJ2-5 for the parts outside the CDR3, the full variable domain is EPEVTQTPSHQVTQMGQEVILRCVPISNHLYFYWYRQILGQKVEFLVSFYNNEISEKSEIFDDQFSVERPDGSNFTLKIRSTKLEDSAMYFCASSARQETQYFGPGTRLLVL.

The rearrangement links TRBV29-1 to TRBJ2-3, with TRBD2 identical over 8 bases. CDR3 size: 14 residues. Germline V CDR1 and CDR2: SQVTM, ANQGSEA. The V and J ends lost 7 bases and 3 bases, in that order; junction bases with no gene match: 9. CDR3 sequence: CSGRLAGRTDTQYF. CDR3 DNA: TGCAGCGGACGATTAGCGGGGAGGACAGATACGCAGTATTTT.

The count of this clone is one. The V and J genes are TRBV6-1 and TRBJ2-3; TRBD2 matches 11 bases. Germline values: CDR1 MNHNS, CDR2 SASEGT. V trimming: 4 bases; J trimming: 6 bases; junction bases outside the gene matches: 12. The CDR3 length is 17 residues. The CDR3 region is CASSVGRLAGTMDTQYF. DNA of the CDR3: TGTGCCAGCAGTGTTGGCCGACTAGCGGGGACTATGGATACGCAGTATTTT.

The count of this clone is one. J is TRBJ2-5 and V is TRBV4-1, with TRBD2 identical over 7 bases. Germline trimming cut 3 bases from V and 1 base from J; bases unmatched to any gene: 8. From germline, CDR1 is MGHRA and CDR2 YSYEKL. The CDR3 is 16 residues long. The CDR3 nucleotides are TGCGCCAGCAGCCAGGACACCGGGGGGTTCCAAGAGACCCAGTACTTC. It codes for CASSQDTGGFQETQYF.

The chain employs TRBV21-1 and TRBJ1-3. TRBV21-1 is termed a pseudogene. CDR3 length: 14 residues. DNA for the CDR3: TGTGCCAGCAGCAAAAACGGGGCTGGAAACACCATATATTTT. It is translated as CASSKNGAGNTIYF.